A single sample gave rise to the 20 T cell receptor beta chains below, sequenced in a study of immune evolution from preneoplasia to lung adenocarcinoma. Sequenced by immunoSEQ multiplex PCR; TCRdb stores in-frame clones only, minus some. The sample includes 8,000 to 8,500 clones, 70% to 85% of them seen just once. The specimen was FFPE invasive lung adenocarcinoma tissue. These receptor sequences come from a person between 50 and 69 years old with lung adenocarcinoma.

The V and J genes are TRBV18 and TRBJ1-1; D is perhaps TRBD1 (6 bases). The germline gives CDR1 KGHSH, CDR2 LQKENI. V was pared by 4 bases and J by 4 bases, with 13 bases between. CDR3 length equals 14 residues. This CDR3 reads CASSLQQGGTEAFF. The DNA for the CDR3 is TGTGCCAGCTCACTACAACAGGGAGGCACTGAAGCTTTCTTT. The complete variable domain, with remaining parts taken from reference TRBV18 and TRBJ1-1, reads NAGVMQNPRHLVRRRGQEARLRCSPMKGHSHVYWYRQLPEEGLKFMVYLQKENIIDESGMPKERFSAEFPKEGPSILRIQQVVRGDSAAYFCASSLQQGGTEAFFGQGTRLTVV.

The chain links TRBV5-5 to TRBJ1-5; 7 bases agree with TRBD1. The trim removed 0 bases at V and 5 bases at J, leaving 5 bases unmatched. Per the germline V gene, CDR1 is SGHKS and CDR2 is YYEKEE (reference sequence). This CDR3 is 15 amino acids long. CDR3 sequence: CASSLVPGGDQPQHF. In DNA form, the CDR3 reads TGTGCCAGCAGCTTGGTGCCAGGGGGTGATCAGCCCCAGCATTTT. Full variable domain (missing parts from reference TRBV5-5 and TRBJ1-5): DAGVTQSPTHLIKTRGQQVTLRCSPISGHKSVSWYQQVLGQGPQFIFQYYEKEERGRGNFPDRFSARQFPNYSSELNVNALLLGDSALYLCASSLVPGGDQPQHFGDGTRLSIL.

This chain links TRBV2 with TRBJ2-7; D call uncertain. In germline, CDR1 is SNHLY, CDR2 FYNNEI. The length of the CDR3 is 13 residues. The ends were cut back, 3 bases at V and 0 bases at J, with 6 bases in the middle. The CDR3 region is CASSDPGSYEQYF. The CDR3 DNA reads TGTGCCAGCAGTGACCCCGGCTCCTACGAGCAGTACTTC.

This chain uses TRBV10-3 with TRBJ2-3, with 7 bases lining up with TRBD2. The length of the CDR3 is 16 residues. Trimming at V came to 0 bases and at J to 0 bases, leaving 3 bases not matched to a gene. Per germline, CDR1 ENHRY and CDR2 SYGVKD. CDR3 region: CAISESLAASTDTQYF. As DNA, the CDR3 is TGTGCCATCAGTGAGTCCCTAGCGGCAAGCACAGATACGCAGTATTTT.

V is TRBV7-2 and J is TRBJ2-1; D gene ambiguous. This CDR3 has 13 residues. Trimming pared 5 bases from V and 9 bases from J, leaving 14 bases between. Germline V gives CDR1 SGHTA, CDR2 FQGNSA. CDR3 sequence reads: CASSPLGVGEQFF. In DNA form, the CDR3 reads TGTGCCAGCAGCCCCCTCGGAGTGGGTGAGCAGTTCTTC.

The V call is TRBV15, the J call TRBJ2-5; 9 positions match TRBD2. The CDR3 is 15 amino acids. V lost 5 bases to trimming and J lost 2 bases; unmatched junction nucleotides: 6. Germline CDR1 reads LNHNV; CDR2 reads YYDKDF (reference sequence). The CDR3 nucleotides read TGTGCCACCAGCGAAGGACTAGCGCCTCAAGAGACCCAGTACTTC. Amino acid sequence: CATSEGLAPQETQYF.

The gene calls are TRBV4-1 and TRBJ2-5; 9 bases agree with TRBD2. The better agreement between TRBJ2-7 and the DNA end casts doubt on the J call. CDR3 size: 15 residues. Germline V gene lookup returns CDR1 MGHRA and CDR2 YSYEKL. This chain's CDR3 is CASSQTLAGRYEQYF. As DNA, the CDR3 is TGCGCCAGCAGCCAAACTCTAGCGGGACGCTACGAGCAGTACTTC.

The chain is built from TRBV10-2 and TRBJ1-2, with 12 nucleotides matching TRBD1. This CDR3 has 15 residues. CDR1 WSHSY and CDR2 SAAADI come from the germline V gene. V lost 2 bases, J lost 4 bases, and 2 bases stayed unmatched. Here the CDR3 DNA reads TGCGCCAGCAGTGAGCCGGGACAGGGGGCCTATGGCTACACCTTC. Its translation: CASSEPGQGAYGYTF.

The rearrangement links TRBV28 to TRBJ1-2, with a tentative D call TRBD1 (5 bases). The V and J ends lost 5 bases and 8 bases respectively, with 9 bases between them. CDR3 size: 11 residues. Germline CDR1 and CDR2: MDHEN and SYDVKM. CDR3 sequence: CASSPQGGYTF. CDR3 DNA sequence: TGTGCCAGCAGTCCCCAGGGAGGCTACACCTTC.

As regards this clone: Other DNA sequences of this sample code for an identical CDR3. The chain carries TRBV18 and TRBJ1-1; the match to TRBD1 covers 8 bases. The J segment lost 5 bases and the V segment lost 4 bases, leaving 9 bases of the junction unmatched. The CDR3 has 15 amino acids. Germline assignment: CDR1 KGHSH and CDR2 LQKENI. CDR3 DNA: TGTGCCAGCTCACTGGAACAGGGGGTGTTTACTGAAGCTTTCTTT. Translated, it gives CASSLEQGVFTEAFF.

V gene TRBV19 combines with J gene TRBJ1-4; D remains ambiguous. The CDR3 length is 16 residues. The V gene lost 4 bases and the J gene lost 4 bases, with 16 bases spanning the gap. CDR1 and CDR2 (germline): LNHDA, SQIVND (reference sequence). The CDR3 region is CASSTHLTPLNEKLFF. The CDR3 DNA is TGTGCCAGTAGTACCCACCTCACGCCCCTTAATGAAAAACTGTTTTTT.

The chain links TRBV7-9 to TRBJ1-4, with D unclear. Germline-derived CDR1 and CDR2 are SEHNR and FQNEAQ (reference sequence). V gave up 1 base and J gave up 12 bases, with 12 bases separating them. The CDR3 length is 13 residues. DNA for the CDR3: TGTGCCAGCAGCTTAGATTCGGCAGGAGAACTGTTTTTT. Residues: CASSLDSAGELFF.

The rearrangement links TRBV7-8 to TRBJ2-2; weak D call: TRBD2 (6 bases). Germline V gives CDR1 SGHVS, CDR2 FQNEAQ. The CDR3 contains 16 residues. V lost 2 bases and J 5 bases, leaving 15 bases between the germline ends. The CDR3: CASSLTRPSVTGELFF. The CDR3 coding sequence is TGTGCCAGCAGCTTAACGAGGCCTAGCGTTACCGGGGAGCTGTTTTTT. Supplemented by reference TRBV7-8 and TRBJ2-2, the full variable domain reads GAGVSQSPRYKVAKRGQDVALRCDPISGHVSLFWYQQALGQGPEFLTYFQNEAQLDKSGLPSDRFFAERPEGSVSTLKIQRTQQEDSAVYLCASSLTRPSVTGELFFGEGSRLTVL.

The gene calls are TRBV5-1 and TRBJ2-2; D remains unclear. The V end was cut by 1 base, the J end by 2 bases, with 6 bases between. In germline, CDR1 is SGHRS, CDR2 YFSETQ. This CDR3 spans 14 amino acids. In nucleotides, the CDR3 is TGCGCCAGCAGCTTGCTCGCAAACACCGGGGAGCTGTTTTTT. Its translation is CASSLLANTGELFF.

This chain connects TRBV27 to TRBJ2-6, with D unresolved. The germline V gene encodes CDR1 MNHEY and CDR2 SMNVEV (reference sequence). The CDR3 is 16 residues long. The germline V and J ends were trimmed by 2 bases and 0 bases, with 8 bases remaining between them. Written as DNA, the CDR3 is TGTGCCAGCAGTTTAGAATGGAGCTCTGGGGCCAACGTCCTGACTTTC. This translates into CASSLEWSSGANVLTF.

The chain recombines TRBV10-1 with TRBJ2-1; TRBD2 matches at 11 bases. In germline, CDR1 is WNHNN, CDR2 SYGVQD (reference sequence). The J segment lost 0 bases and the V segment lost 3 bases, leaving 4 bases of the junction unmatched. The CDR3 is made up of 17 amino acids. The CDR3 loop is CASSDTSGGSSYNEQFF. The CDR3 coding sequence is TGCGCCAGCAGTGACACTAGCGGGGGCAGCTCCTACAATGAGCAGTTCTTC.

The J gene is TRBJ2-1, the V gene TRBV7-9; TRBD2 might be the D (5 bases). From germline, CDR1 is SEHNR and CDR2 FQNEAQ (reference sequence). With 5 bases removed from V and 3 bases from J, the gap between germline ends came to 17 bases. The CDR3 spans 16 residues. In DNA, the CDR3 is TGTGCCAGCAGCCCGAGGTCGGCGACTAACTACAATGAGCAGTTCTTC. Its protein is CASSPRSATNYNEQFF.

This clone was detected only once. This chain links TRBV6-1 with TRBJ2-1; 10 bases agree with TRBD2. V lost 7 bases and J lost 6; bases outside the gene matches: 9. Germline V gene sequence: CDR1 MNHNS, CDR2 SASEGT. This CDR3 is built from 15 residues. Here the CDR3 reads CASMRLAGDLNEQFF. CDR3 nucleotides: TGTGCCAGCATGAGGCTAGCGGGAGATCTCAATGAGCAGTTCTTC.

Only one count was recorded for this clone. This sequence joins TRBV10-2 and TRBJ2-7; 12 bases agree with TRBD2. The CDR3 is 14 residues long. CDR1 is WSHSY, CDR2 SAAADI, per germline. After removal of 5 bases from V and 4 bases from J, the junction contained 3 bases not matched to a gene. The CDR3 sequence: CASSRTSGTYEQYF. CDR3 nucleotide sequence: TGCGCCAGCAGTAGGACTAGCGGGACGTACGAGCAGTACTTC.

The V call is TRBV11-1, the J call TRBJ2-7; no reliable D call. Germline loops: CDR1 SGHAT, CDR2 FQDESV (reference sequence). The CDR3 runs 12 residues. V was clipped by 1 base and J by 3 bases, with 4 bases between them. CDR3 DNA sequence: TGTGCCAGCAGCTTAGTCGGCTACGAGCAGTACTTC. Protein product: CASSLVGYEQYF. The full variable domain, with the rest looked up from reference TRBV11-1 and TRBJ2-7, is EAEVAQSPRYKITEKSQAVAFWCDPISGHATLYWYRQILGQGPELLVQFQDESVVDDSQLPKDRFSAERLKGVDSTLKIQPAELGDSAMYLCASSLVGYEQYFGPGTRLTVT.